This TCR beta chain was captured by sequencing in a study of somatic mutations in cytotoxic T cells in rheumatoid arthritis. About the study: Including V beta1+ cells that were sequenced for TCRB, some T-cell populations stained with V beta antibodies were flow-sorted at nearly 100% purity. Study findings and constraints: The study found that the largest CD8+ clone exceeded 20% of CD8+ cells in about an eighth of the roughly 60 patients.

Points on this clone: Its antigen is still unknown.

The CDR3 loop spans 16 amino acids. The ends were cut back, 4 bases at V and 2 bases at J, with 14 bases in the middle. Germline-derived CDR1 and CDR2 are MNHNS and SASEGT. Sequencing was performed with immunoSEQ multiplex PCR; in TCRdb, only in-frame clones are kept and a portion is missing. The sample includes about 5,200 clones, roughly 82% of them seen just once. The clonotype originates from a woman aged 45-65 years with rheumatoid arthritis. Sequenced sample: CD8+ T cells sorted from blood. This sequence joins TRBV6-1 and TRBJ2-2, with TRBD1 as a possible D gene (6 bases). Written as DNA, the CDR3 is TGTGCCAGCAGTGCGGATGACAGGATTAACACCGGGGAGCTGTTTTTT. It codes for CASSADDRINTGELFF.